This TCR beta chain was sequenced for a study of Graves' ophthalmopathy and Graves' hyperthyroidism. Turning to the study itself: At initial diagnosis, peripheral blood was obtained, and this preceded any treatment.

This CDR3 spans 16 amino acids. Trimming stripped 0 bases from V and 0 bases from J, with 12 bases between. Germline V gene lookup returns CDR1 MNHEY and CDR2 SVGAGI. Transcripts of RNA were the source for amplifying TCR beta CDR3 regions. RT-PCR was first run with HTBI primers, then multiplex PCR in a second round. TCRdb re-derived calls from the multiplex PCR reads in MiXCR, one entry per CDR3 protein. Among 400,000 to 450,000 distinct CDR3 sequences listed, roughly 21% were seen once. Hyperthyroidism patients, all newly diagnosed, had under 2 months' duration and ages of 18 to 65. The study excluded patients with other autoimmune diseases, uncontrolled infections, pregnancy or lactation.

The sample consisted of peripheral blood. The chain recombines TRBV6-5 with TRBJ2-7, with D possibly matching TRBD1 (6 bases). This receptor was taken from a woman aged 18-29 years with stable Graves' hyperthyroidism. The CDR3 nucleotides read TGTGCCAGCAGTTACTCGGTCCGGGACACCTCCTACGAGCAGTACTTC. Translated: CASSYSVRDTSYEQYF.